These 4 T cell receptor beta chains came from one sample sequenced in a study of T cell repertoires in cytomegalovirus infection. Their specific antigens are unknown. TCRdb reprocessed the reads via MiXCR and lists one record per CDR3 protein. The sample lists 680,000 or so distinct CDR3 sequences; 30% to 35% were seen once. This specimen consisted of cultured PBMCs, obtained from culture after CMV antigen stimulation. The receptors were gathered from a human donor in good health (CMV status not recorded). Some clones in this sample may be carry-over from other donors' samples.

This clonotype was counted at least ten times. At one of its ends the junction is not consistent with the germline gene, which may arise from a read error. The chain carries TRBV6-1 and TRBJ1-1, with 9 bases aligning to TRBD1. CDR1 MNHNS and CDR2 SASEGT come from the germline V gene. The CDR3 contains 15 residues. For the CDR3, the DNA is TGTGCCAGCAGTGGATCCGGGACAGGGTACACCGAAGCTTTCTTT. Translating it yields CASSGSGTGYTEAFF.

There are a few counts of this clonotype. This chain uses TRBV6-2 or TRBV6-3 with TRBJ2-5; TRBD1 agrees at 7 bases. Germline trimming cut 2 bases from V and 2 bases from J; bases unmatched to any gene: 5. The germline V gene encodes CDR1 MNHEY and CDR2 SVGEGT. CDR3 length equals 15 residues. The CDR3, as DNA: TGTGCCAGCAGTTACAGGGGGCCCGGGCAAGAGACCCAGTACTTC. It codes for CASSYRGPGQETQYF.

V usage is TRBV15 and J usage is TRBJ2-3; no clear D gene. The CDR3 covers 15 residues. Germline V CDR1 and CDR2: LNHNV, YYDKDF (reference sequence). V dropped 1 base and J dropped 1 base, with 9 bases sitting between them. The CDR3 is CATSRGTPGTDTQYF. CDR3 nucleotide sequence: TGTGCCACCAGCAGAGGGACGCCAGGCACAGATACGCAGTATTTT.

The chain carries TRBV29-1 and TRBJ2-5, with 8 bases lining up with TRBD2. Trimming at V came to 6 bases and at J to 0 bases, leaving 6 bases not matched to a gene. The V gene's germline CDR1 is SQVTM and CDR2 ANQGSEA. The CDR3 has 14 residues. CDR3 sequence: CSVGSGSNQETQYF. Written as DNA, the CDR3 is TGCAGCGTGGGGAGCGGGAGCAACCAAGAGACCCAGTACTTC.